A single sample is the source of the 22 T cell receptor beta chains below, sequenced in a study of blood T cells in healthy people across ages. The authors ran a second PCR of about 6 to 11 cycles using a sample-barcoded 5' primer and a J-beta primer mix. One entry per CDR3 protein, called by TCRdb with MiXCR from the 5' RACE reads. The sample holds roughly 1.4 million distinct CDR3 sequences, approximately 59% seen once. Sequenced: blood. The receptors derive from a young man in good health.

This chain uses TRBV4-1 with TRBJ2-7, with TRBD1 identical over 11 bases. The CDR3 loop spans 17 amino acids. CDR1 MGHRA and CDR2 YSYEKL come from the germline V gene. V gave up 1 base and J gave up 5 bases; unmatched junction bases: 10. The CDR3 DNA is TGCGCCAGCAGCCAAGTGGTGCCGGGACAGGGGGTTGACGAGCAGTACTTC. Translated: CASSQVVPGQGVDEQYF.

The chain combines TRBV10-3 with TRBJ1-1; D unclear. V was cut by 3 bases and J by 1 base, with 6 bases left in between. CDR1 and CDR2 from the germline V gene are ENHRY and SYGVKD. The CDR3 extends over 13 amino acids. The chain's CDR3 is CAISEQTNTEAFF. The CDR3 coding sequence is TGTGCCATCAGTGAACAGACGAACACTGAAGCTTTCTTT.

The V and J genes are TRBV10-3 and TRBJ2-5; 14 nucleotides agree with TRBD2. V lost 5 bases, J lost 3 bases, and 2 bases stayed unmatched. Germline V lookup: CDR1 ENHRY, CDR2 SYGVKD. This CDR3 comprises 15 residues. CDR3: CAISQTSGGEETQYF. The CDR3 DNA reads as TGTGCCATCAGTCAGACTAGCGGGGGGGAAGAGACCCAGTACTTC.

This clonotype has only a few counts. This chain connects TRBV4-1 to TRBJ2-5, with D uncertain. V lost 6 bases and J 11 bases, leaving 22 bases between the germline ends. The CDR3 contains 14 residues. The germline gives CDR1 MGHRA, CDR2 YSYEKL. The CDR3 region has the DNA TGCGCCAGCAGACCCCGGGCAGGTTTTAAAGAGCAGTACTTC. Protein product: CASRPRAGFKEQYF.

The rearrangement joins TRBV20-1 to TRBJ1-3; TRBD1 aligns across 10 bases. Germline values: CDR1 DFQATT, CDR2 SNEGSKA (reference sequence). With 1 base clipped from V and 4 bases from J, the junction kept 7 bases outside the gene matches. This CDR3 has 16 residues. CDR3 nucleotides: TGCAGTGCTAGAGTACCGGGGACAGGGGCCGGAAACACCATATATTTT. As protein: CSARVPGTGAGNTIYF.

The chain recombines TRBV7-8 with TRBJ1-1; TRBD1 agrees at 9 bases. Germline trimming cut 2 bases from V and 10 bases from J; bases unmatched to any gene: 8. CDR3 length: 14 residues. Germline CDR1 SGHVS, CDR2 FQNEAQ. This CDR3 reads CASSLSGTGCAAFF. CDR3 DNA sequence: TGTGCCAGCAGCTTAAGTGGGACAGGGTGTGCAGCTTTCTTT.

The CDR3 loop is CASSQTGGGVGEQYF. The CDR3, as DNA: TGTGCCAGCAGCCAAACAGGGGGCGGGGTAGGCGAGCAGTACTTC. This rearrangement joins TRBV3-1 to TRBJ2-5, with 9 bases matching TRBD1. The J call is uncertain, as TRBJ2-7 better fits the DNA end. This CDR3 has 15 amino acids. Germline CDR1 is LGHDT and CDR2 is YNNKEL (reference sequence).

The chain combines TRBV20-1 with TRBJ2-7, with 12 bases aligning to TRBD1. The germline V gene encodes CDR1 DFQATT and CDR2 SNEGSKA (reference sequence). The CDR3 is 14 amino acids. The trim removed 3 bases at V and 4 bases at J, leaving 4 bases unmatched. CDR3 in DNA: TGCAGTGCTAGGGGACAGGGGGCGGTGTACGAGCAGTACTTC. Residues: CSARGQGAVYEQYF.

The V call is TRBV18, the J call TRBJ2-7; D gene unclear. This CDR3 has 15 residues. Trimming stripped 1 base from V and 3 bases from J, with 13 bases between. Germline values: CDR1 KGHSH, CDR2 LQKENI. The DNA for the CDR3 is TGTGCCAGCTCACCACGAGCACAGATGAACTACGAGCAGTACTTC. Amino acids: CASSPRAQMNYEQYF.

The chain has TRBV6-6 and TRBJ1-5; D remains ambiguous. The CDR3 has 13 residues. Germline CDR1 MNHNY, CDR2 SVGAGI (reference sequence). The V gene lost 2 bases and the J gene lost 6 bases, with 8 bases spanning the gap. The CDR3 DNA is TGTGCCAGCAGTTACGGGCCGGGTCAGCCCCAGCATTTT. As protein: CASSYGPGQPQHF.

This chain uses TRBV23-1 with TRBJ2-6; D call uncertain. TRBV23-1 is known as an ORF, though its function is uncertain. V shed 10 bases and J shed 5 bases, with 15 bases lying between them. The CDR3 extends over 14 amino acids. Here the CDR3 reads CATYRFSWANVLTF. The CDR3 DNA follows: TGCGCCACCTACCGTTTTTCTTGGGCCAACGTCCTGACTTTC.

The CDR3 loop is CASRGGDLYEQYF. In nucleotides, the CDR3 is TGTGCCAGCAGGGGGGGGGACCTCTACGAGCAGTACTTC. The rearrangement joins TRBV11-2 to TRBJ2-7, with TRBD2 matching over 7 bases. Trimming took 6 bases from V and 3 from J; bases not matched to a gene: 5. Looked up from germline, CDR1 is SGHAT and CDR2 is FQNNGV. This CDR3 spans 13 amino acids.

V and J are TRBV29-1 and TRBJ2-3, with TRBD2 matching over 11 bases. The J segment lost 4 bases and the V segment lost 6 bases, leaving 6 bases of the junction unmatched. Germline CDR1 reads SQVTM; CDR2 reads ANQGSEA. CDR3 size: 14 residues. CDR3 coding DNA: TGCAGCGTACCCCTAGCGGGAGGATCAGATACGCAGTATTTT. The encoded protein is CSVPLAGGSDTQYF.

The J gene is TRBJ1-2, the V gene TRBV2; possibly TRBD1 for D (6 bases). Trimming took 6 bases from V and 1 from J, leaving 12 bases between them. Per the germline V gene, CDR1 is SNHLY and CDR2 is FYNNEI. The CDR3 spans 14 residues. In DNA, the CDR3 is TGTGCCAGCAGGGACAGAACCTTTAACTATGGCTACACCTTC. Translating gives CASRDRTFNYGYTF.

The chain has TRBV29-1 and TRBJ2-6, with 8 bases that match TRBD1. The CDR3 contains 17 residues. Germline V gene sequence: CDR1 SQVTM, CDR2 ANQGSEA. The V segment lost 1 base and the J segment 0 bases; nucleotides outside the gene matches: 5. CDR3 residues: CSVEGRDRSSGANVLTF. In DNA, the CDR3 is TGCAGCGTTGAAGGCCGGGACAGGTCCTCTGGGGCCAACGTCCTGACTTTC. The whole variable domain, filled in from reference TRBV29-1 and TRBJ2-6, reads SAVISQKPSRDICQRGTSLTIQCQVDSQVTMMFWYRQQPGQSLTLIATANQGSEATYESGFVIDKFPISRPNLTFSTLTVSNMSPEDSSIYLCSVEGRDRSSGANVLTFGAGSRLTVL.

The chain uses TRBV20-1 and TRBJ2-1, with 16 bases fitting TRBD2. CDR1 DFQATT and CDR2 SNEGSKA come from the germline V gene (reference sequence). V gave up 4 bases and J gave up 8 bases; unmatched junction bases: 8. The CDR3 loop spans 16 amino acids. CDR3 nucleotide sequence: TGCAGTGCTAACGAACCGGGACTAGCGGGGGGGTATGAGCAGTTCTTC. This encodes CSANEPGLAGGYEQFF.

This clonotype was picked up a small number of times. V is TRBV20-1 and J is TRBJ2-1; 14 nucleotides match TRBD2. Trimming removed 4 bases from V and 8 bases from J; junction bases left unmatched: 13. Per the germline V gene, CDR1 is DFQATT and CDR2 is SNEGSKA (reference sequence). The CDR3 is 17 amino acids. CDR3 residues: CSAKTWTSGRNRDEQFF. CDR3 bases: TGCAGTGCTAAGACTTGGACTAGCGGGAGGAATAGGGATGAGCAGTTCTTC.

This clonotype showed up just a few times. This chain links TRBV29-1 with TRBJ2-2; 8 bases fit TRBD1. The CDR3 sequence is 16 residues long. The germline CDR1 and CDR2 sequences are SQVTM and ANQGSEA. The V gene end was trimmed by 7 bases and the J gene end by 1 base; junction bases not matched to a gene: 11. The CDR3 region has the DNA TGCAGCGCAACCACAAGAACAGGGGGGAACACCGGGGAGCTGTTTTTT. Translating it yields CSATTRTGGNTGELFF.

This clonotype showed up just a few times. The CDR3 region has the DNA TGTGCCAGCGGGGGACAGGACTTTTACAATGAGCAGTTCTTC. Encoded protein: CASGGQDFYNEQFF. This chain uses TRBV6-6 with TRBJ2-1, with 8 bases fitting TRBD1. CDR1 MNHNY and CDR2 SVGAGI come from the germline V gene (reference sequence). V shed 8 bases, J shed 4 bases, and the junction held 7 bases outside the gene matches. The CDR3 runs to 14 residues.

Only one count was recorded for this clonotype. The rearrangement uses TRBV20-1 and TRBJ2-4; D gene unclear. Gene TRBJ2-7 matches the end of the DNA better, so the J call may be wrong. Per the germline V gene, CDR1 is DFQATT and CDR2 is SNEGSKA (reference sequence). The CDR3 is made up of 11 amino acids. CDR3 sequence reads: CSARDYDEQYF. The CDR3 DNA sequence: TGCAGTGCTAGAGATTACGACGAGCAGTACTTC.

V gene TRBV7-2 combines with J gene TRBJ2-7; tentatively, D is TRBD2 (5 bases). With 0 bases removed from V and 0 bases from J, the gap between germline ends came to 12 bases. This CDR3 comprises 16 residues. Germline CDR1 and CDR2: SGHTA and FQGNSA. The CDR3 DNA is TGTGCCAGCAGCTTAGCGCGCGGCGGGTTCTCCTACGAGCAGTACTTC. This gives the protein CASSLARGGFSYEQYF.

This CDR3 reads CASSQPRSGLDGYTF. The CDR3 DNA reads TGCGCCAGCAGCCAACCGAGATCGGGCCTTGATGGCTACACCTTC. The rearrangement links TRBV4-1 to TRBJ1-2; D uncertain. Trimming removed 2 bases from V and 6 bases from J, with 16 bases in between. This CDR3 comprises 15 residues. Germline V gene sequence: CDR1 MGHRA, CDR2 YSYEKL.